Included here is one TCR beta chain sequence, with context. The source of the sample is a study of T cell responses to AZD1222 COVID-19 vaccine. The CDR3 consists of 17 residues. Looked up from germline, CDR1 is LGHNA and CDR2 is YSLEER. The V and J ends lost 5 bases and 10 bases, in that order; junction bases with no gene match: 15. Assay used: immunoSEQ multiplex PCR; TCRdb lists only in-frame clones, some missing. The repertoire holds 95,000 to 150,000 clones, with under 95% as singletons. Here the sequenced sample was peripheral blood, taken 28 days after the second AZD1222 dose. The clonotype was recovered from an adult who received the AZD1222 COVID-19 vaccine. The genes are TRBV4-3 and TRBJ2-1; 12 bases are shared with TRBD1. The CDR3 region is CASSSHVSGQGALEQFF. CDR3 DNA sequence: TGCGCCAGCAGCTCACACGTCTCGGGACAGGGGGCATTAGAGCAGTTCTTC.